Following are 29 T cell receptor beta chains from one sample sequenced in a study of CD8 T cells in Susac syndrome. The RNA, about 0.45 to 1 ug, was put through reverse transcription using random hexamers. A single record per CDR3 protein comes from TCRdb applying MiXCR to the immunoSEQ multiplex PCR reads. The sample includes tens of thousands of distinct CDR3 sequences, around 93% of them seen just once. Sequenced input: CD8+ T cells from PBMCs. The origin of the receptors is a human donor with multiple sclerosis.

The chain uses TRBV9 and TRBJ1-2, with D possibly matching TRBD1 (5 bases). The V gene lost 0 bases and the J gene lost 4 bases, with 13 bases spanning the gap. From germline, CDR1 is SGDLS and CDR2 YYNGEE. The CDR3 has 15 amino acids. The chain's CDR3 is CASSVGQKSVYGYTF. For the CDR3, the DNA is TGTGCCAGCAGCGTAGGACAGAAGAGCGTCTATGGCTACACCTTC.

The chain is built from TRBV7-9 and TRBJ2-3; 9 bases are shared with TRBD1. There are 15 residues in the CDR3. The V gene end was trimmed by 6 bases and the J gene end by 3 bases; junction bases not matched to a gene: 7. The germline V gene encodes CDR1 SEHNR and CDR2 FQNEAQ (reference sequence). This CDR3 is CASSPDRGATDTQYF. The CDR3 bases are TGTGCCAGCAGTCCCGACAGGGGGGCTACAGATACGCAGTATTTT.

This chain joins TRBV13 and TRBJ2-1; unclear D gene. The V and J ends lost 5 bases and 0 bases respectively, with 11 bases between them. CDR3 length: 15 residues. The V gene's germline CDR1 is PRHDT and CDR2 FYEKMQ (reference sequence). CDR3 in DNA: TGTGCCAGCAGCACTCGCTTGATCTCCTACAATGAGCAGTTCTTC. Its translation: CASSTRLISYNEQFF. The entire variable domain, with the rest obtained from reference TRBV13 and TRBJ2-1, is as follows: AAGVIQSPRHLIKEKRETATLKCYPIPRHDTVYWYQQGPGQDPQFLISFYEKMQSDKGSIPDRFSAQQFSDYHSELNMSSLELGDSALYFCASSTRLISYNEQFFGPGTRLTVL.

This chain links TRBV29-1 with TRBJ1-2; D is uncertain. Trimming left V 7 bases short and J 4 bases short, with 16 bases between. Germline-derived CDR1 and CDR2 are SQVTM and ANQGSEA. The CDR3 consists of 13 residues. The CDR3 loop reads CSAEDLGAYGYTF. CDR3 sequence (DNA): TGCAGCGCCGAGGATTTGGGAGCCTATGGCTACACCTTC.

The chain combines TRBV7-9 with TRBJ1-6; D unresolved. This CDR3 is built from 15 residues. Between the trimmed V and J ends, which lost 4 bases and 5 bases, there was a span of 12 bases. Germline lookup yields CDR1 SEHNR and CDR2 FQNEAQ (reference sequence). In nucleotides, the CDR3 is TGTGCCAGCAGCTACCCCGGGAGGGATAATTCACCCCTCCACTTT. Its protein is CASSYPGRDNSPLHF.

CDR3 DNA sequence: TGTGCCAGCAGCCTCCGACAGGGAACCTACGAGCAGTACTTC. Translation gives CASSLRQGTYEQYF. The gene calls are TRBV7-2 and TRBJ2-7; 7 bases are shared with TRBD1. V lost 5 bases to trimming and J lost 2 bases; unmatched junction nucleotides: 6. Germline V gene data show CDR1 as SGHTA and CDR2 as FQGNSA. The CDR3 has 14 amino acids.

The CDR3: CASSYGTGGTYEQYF. DNA of the CDR3: TGTGCCAGCAGTTATGGTACAGGGGGAACCTACGAGCAGTACTTC. The chain couples TRBV6-5 to TRBJ2-7, with TRBD1 identical over 8 bases. Trimming took 3 bases from V and 2 from J; bases not matched to a gene: 6. The CDR3 runs to 15 residues. Germline lookup yields CDR1 MNHEY and CDR2 SVGAGI.

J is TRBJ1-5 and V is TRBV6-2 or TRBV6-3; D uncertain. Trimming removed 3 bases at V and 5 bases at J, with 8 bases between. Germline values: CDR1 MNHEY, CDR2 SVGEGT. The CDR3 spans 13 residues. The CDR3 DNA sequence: TGTGCCAGCAGTTATTATGGGGATCAGCCCCAGCATTTT. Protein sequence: CASSYYGDQPQHF.

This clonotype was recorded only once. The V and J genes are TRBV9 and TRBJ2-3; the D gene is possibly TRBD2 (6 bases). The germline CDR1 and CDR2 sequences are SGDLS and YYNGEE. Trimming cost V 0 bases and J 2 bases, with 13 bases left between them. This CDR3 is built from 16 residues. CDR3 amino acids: CASSVDSGGPTDTQYF. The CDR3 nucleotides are TGTGCCAGCAGCGTAGATAGCGGCGGACCCACAGATACGCAGTATTTT.

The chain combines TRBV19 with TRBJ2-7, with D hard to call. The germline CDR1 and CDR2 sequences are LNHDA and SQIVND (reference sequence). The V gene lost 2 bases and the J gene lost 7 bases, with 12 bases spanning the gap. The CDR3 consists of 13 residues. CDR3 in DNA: TGTGCCAGTAGTATATTTGATAGTGTAGAGCAGTACTTC. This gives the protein CASSIFDSVEQYF.

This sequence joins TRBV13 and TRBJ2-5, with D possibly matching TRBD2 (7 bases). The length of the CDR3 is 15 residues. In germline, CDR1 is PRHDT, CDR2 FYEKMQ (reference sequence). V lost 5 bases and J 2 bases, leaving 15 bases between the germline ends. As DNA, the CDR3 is TGTGCCAGCAGCCCAGGGGCGGGGGAGCAAGAGACCCAGTACTTC. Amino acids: CASSPGAGEQETQYF.

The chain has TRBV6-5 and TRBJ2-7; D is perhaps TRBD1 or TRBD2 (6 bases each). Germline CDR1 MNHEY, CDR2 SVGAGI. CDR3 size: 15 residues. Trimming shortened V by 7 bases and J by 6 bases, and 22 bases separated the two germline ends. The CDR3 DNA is TGTGCCAGCACGCGGATGGGGGGCATTGTGGGCGAGCAGTACTTC. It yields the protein CASTRMGGIVGEQYF.

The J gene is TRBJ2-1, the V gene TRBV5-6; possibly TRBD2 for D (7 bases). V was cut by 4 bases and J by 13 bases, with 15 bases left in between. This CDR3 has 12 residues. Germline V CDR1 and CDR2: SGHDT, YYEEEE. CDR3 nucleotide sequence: TGTGCCAGCAGCGGGGGGGGGCCCGACCAGTTCTTC. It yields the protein CASSGGGPDQFF.

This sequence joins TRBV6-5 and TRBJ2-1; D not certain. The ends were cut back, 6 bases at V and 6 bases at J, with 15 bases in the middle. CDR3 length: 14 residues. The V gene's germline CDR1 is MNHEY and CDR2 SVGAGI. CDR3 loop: CASRITTESNEQFF. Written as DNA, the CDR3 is TGTGCCAGCAGAATTACGACGGAGTCCAATGAGCAGTTCTTC.

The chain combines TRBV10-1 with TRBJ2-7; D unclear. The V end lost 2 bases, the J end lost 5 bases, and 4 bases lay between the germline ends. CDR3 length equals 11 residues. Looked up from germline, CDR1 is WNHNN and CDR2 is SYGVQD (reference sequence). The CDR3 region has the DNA TGCGCCAGCAGTGAGAAGGACGAGCAGTACTTC. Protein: CASSEKDEQYF.

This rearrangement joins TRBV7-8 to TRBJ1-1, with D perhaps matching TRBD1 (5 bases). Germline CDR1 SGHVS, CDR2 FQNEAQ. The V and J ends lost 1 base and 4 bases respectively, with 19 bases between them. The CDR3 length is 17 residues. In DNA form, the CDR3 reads TGTGCCAGCAGCTTAGGTGTAGGGGCTGGGGAGGGCACTGAAGCTTTCTTT. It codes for CASSLGVGAGEGTEAFF.

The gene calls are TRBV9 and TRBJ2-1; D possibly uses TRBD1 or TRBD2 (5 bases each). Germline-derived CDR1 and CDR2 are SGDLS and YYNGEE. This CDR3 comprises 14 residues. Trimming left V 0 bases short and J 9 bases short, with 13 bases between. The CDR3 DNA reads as TGTGCCAGCAGCGTAGAGGCCGGGACCTTTGAGCAGTTCTTC. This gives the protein CASSVEAGTFEQFF.

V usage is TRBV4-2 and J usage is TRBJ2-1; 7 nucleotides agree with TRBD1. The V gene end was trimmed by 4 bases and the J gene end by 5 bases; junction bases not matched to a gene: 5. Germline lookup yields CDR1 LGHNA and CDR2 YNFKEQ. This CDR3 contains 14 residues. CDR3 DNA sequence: TGTGCCAGCAGCCTTCGGGACAGCGACAATGAGCAGTTCTTC. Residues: CASSLRDSDNEQFF.

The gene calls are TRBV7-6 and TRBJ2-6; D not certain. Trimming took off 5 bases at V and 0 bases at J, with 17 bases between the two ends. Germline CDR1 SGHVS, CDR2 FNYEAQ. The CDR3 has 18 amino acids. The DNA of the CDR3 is TGTGCCAGCAGCCGAGGACCAGCCCAAAACTCTGGGGCCAACGTCCTGACTTTC. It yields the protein CASSRGPAQNSGANVLTF. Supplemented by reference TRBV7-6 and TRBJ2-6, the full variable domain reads GAGVSQSPRYKVTKRGQDVALRCDPISGHVSLYWYRQALGQGPEFLTYFNYEAQQDKSGLPNDRFSAERPEGSISTLTIQRTEQRDSAMYRCASSRGPAQNSGANVLTFGAGSRLTVL.

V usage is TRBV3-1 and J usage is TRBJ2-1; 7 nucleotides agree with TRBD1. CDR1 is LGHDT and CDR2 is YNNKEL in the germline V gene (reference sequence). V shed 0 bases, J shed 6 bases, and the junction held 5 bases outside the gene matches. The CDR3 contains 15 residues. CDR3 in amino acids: CASSQDGNRGNEQFF. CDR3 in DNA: TGTGCCAGCAGCCAAGACGGGAACAGGGGCAATGAGCAGTTCTTC.

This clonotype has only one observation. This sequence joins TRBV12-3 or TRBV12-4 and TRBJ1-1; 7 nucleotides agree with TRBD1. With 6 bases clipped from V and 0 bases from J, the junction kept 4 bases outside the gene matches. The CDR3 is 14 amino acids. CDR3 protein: CASSMGQLNTEAFF. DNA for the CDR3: TGTGCCAGCAGCATGGGACAGCTGAACACTGAAGCTTTCTTT.

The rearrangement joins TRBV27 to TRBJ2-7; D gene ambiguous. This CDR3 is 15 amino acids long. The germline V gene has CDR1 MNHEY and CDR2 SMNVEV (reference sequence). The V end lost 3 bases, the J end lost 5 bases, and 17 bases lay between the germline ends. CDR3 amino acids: CASSLYRPQGDEQYF. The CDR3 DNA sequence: TGTGCCAGCAGTTTGTACAGACCACAAGGTGACGAGCAGTACTTC.

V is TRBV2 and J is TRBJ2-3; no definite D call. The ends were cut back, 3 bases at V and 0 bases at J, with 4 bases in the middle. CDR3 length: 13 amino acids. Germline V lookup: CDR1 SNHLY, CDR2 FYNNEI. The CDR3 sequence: CASSESSTDTQYF. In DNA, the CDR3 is TGTGCCAGCAGTGAGAGCAGCACAGATACGCAGTATTTT.

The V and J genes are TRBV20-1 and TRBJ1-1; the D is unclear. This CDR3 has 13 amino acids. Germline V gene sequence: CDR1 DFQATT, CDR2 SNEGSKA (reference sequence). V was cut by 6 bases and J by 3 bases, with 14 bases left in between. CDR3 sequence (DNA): TGCAGTGCCTCCCCCGGGCGACACACTGAAGCTTTCTTT. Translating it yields CSASPGRHTEAFF.

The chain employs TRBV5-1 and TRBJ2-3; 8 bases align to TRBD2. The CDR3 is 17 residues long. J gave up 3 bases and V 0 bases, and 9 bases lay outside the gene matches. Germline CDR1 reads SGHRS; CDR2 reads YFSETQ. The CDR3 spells CASSLVGLGSLTDTQYF. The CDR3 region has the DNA TGCGCCAGCAGCTTGGTGGGACTAGGAAGTCTAACAGATACGCAGTATTTT.

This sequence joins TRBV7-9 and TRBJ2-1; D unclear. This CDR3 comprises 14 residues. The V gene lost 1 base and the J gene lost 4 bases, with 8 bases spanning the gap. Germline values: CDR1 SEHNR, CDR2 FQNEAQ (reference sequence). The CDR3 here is CASSLGGRYNEQFF. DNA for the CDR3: TGTGCCAGCAGCTTAGGTGGCCGATACAATGAGCAGTTCTTC.

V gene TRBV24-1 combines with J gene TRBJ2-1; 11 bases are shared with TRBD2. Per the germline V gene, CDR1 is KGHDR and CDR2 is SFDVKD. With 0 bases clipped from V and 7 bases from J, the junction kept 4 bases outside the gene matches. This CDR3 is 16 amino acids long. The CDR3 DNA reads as TGTGCCACCAGTGATTTGAGGGCTAGCGGGGGGAATGAGCAGTTCTTC. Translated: CATSDLRASGGNEQFF.

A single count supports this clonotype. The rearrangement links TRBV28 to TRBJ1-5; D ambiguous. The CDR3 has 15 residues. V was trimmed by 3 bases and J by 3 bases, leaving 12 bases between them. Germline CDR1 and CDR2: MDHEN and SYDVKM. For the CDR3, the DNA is TGTGCCAGCAGTTTGGAGCGGCCGAACAATCAGCCCCAGCATTTT. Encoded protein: CASSLERPNNQPQHF.

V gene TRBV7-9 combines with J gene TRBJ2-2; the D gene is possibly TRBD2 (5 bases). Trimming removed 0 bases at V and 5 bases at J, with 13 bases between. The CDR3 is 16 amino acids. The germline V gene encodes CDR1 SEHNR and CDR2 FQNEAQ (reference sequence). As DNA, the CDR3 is TGTGCCAGCAGCTTAGCGCTGGGGAGACGGACCGGGGAGCTGTTTTTT. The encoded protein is CASSLALGRRTGELFF.